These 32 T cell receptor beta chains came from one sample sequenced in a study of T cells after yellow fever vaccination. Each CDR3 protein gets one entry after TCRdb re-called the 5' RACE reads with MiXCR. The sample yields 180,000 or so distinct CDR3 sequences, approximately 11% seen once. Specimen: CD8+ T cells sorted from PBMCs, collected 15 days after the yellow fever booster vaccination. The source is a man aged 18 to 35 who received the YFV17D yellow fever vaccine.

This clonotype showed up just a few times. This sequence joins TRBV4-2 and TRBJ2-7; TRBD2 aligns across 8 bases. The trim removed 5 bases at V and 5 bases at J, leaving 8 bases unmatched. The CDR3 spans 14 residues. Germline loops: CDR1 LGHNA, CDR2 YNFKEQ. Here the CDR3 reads CASSWTSTSDEQYV. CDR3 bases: TGTGCCAGCAGCTGGACTAGCACTTCTGACGAGCAGTACGTC.

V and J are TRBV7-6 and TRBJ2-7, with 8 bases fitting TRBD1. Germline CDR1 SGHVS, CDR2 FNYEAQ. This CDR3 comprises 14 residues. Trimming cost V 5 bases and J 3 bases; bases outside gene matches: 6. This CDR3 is CASSPGQGFYEQYV. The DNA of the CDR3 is TGTGCCAGCAGCCCCGGACAGGGTTTCTACGAGCAGTACGTC.

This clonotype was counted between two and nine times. The CDR3 protein is CASSQKTGLEKLFF. The CDR3 DNA reads as TGTGCCAGCAGCCAAAAAACAGGGTTGGAAAAACTGTTTTTT. The genes are TRBV3-1 and TRBJ1-4; D is possibly TRBD1 (6 bases). V shed 2 bases and J shed 8 bases, with 12 bases lying between them. The CDR3 runs to 14 residues. CDR1 is LGHDT, CDR2 YNNKEL, per germline (reference sequence).

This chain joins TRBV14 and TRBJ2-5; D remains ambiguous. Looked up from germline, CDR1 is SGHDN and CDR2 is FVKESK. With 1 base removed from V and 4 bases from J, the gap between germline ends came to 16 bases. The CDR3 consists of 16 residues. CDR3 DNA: TGTGCCAGCAGCCAAGTGCGGCAGGCCCTAGGAGAGACCCAGTACTTC. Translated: CASSQVRQALGETQYF. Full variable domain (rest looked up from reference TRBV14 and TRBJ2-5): EAGVTQFPSHSVIEKGQTVTLRCDPISGHDNLYWYRRVMGKEIKFLLHFVKESKQDESGMPNNRFLAERTGGTYSTLKVQPAELEDSGVYFCASSQVRQALGETQYFGPGTRLLVL.

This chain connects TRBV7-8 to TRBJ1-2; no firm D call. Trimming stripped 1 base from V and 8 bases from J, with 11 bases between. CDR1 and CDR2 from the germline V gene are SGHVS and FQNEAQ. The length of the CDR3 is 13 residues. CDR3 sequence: CASSLGVGGGYTF. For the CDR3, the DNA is TGTGCCAGCAGCTTAGGTGTGGGTGGCGGCTACACCTTC.

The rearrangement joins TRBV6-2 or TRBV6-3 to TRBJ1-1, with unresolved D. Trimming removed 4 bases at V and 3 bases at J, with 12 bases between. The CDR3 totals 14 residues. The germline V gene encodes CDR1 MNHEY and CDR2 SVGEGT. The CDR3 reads CASSFRISYTEAFF. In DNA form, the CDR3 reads TGTGCCAGCAGTTTTCGCATCTCTTACACTGAAGCTTTCTTT.

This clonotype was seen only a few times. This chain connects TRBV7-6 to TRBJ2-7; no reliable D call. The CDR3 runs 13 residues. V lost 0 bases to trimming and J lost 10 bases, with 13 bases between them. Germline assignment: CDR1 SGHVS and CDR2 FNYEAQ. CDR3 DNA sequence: TGTGCCAGCAGCTTAGCGCTATCGGCTTACCAGTACTTC. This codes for CASSLALSAYQYF.

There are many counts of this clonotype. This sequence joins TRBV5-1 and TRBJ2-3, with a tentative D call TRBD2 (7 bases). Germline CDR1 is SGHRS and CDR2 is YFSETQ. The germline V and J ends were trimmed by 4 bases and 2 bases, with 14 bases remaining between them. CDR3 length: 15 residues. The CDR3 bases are TGCGCCAGCAGCCCCGTAGGGGGGGTCACAGATACGCAGTATTTT. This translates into CASSPVGGVTDTQYF. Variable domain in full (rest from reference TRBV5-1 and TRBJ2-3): KAGVTQTPRYLIKTRGQQVTLSCSPISGHRSVSWYQQTPGQGLQFLFEYFSETQRNKGNFPGRFSGRQFSNSRSEMNVSTLELGDSALYLCASSPVGGVTDTQYFGPGTRLTVL.

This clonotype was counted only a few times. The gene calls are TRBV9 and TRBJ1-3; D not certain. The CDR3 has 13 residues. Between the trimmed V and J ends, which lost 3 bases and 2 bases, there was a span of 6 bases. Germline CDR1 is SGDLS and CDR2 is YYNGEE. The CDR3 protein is CASSAGTGNTIYF. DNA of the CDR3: TGTGCCAGCAGCGCTGGGACTGGAAACACCATATATTTT.

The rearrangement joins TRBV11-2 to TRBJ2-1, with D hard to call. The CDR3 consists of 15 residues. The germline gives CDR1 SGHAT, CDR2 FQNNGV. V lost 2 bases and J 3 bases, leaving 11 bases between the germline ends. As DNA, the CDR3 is TGTGCCAGCAGCTTAAGATCTAGTATCTACAATGAGCAGTTCTTC. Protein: CASSLRSSIYNEQFF.

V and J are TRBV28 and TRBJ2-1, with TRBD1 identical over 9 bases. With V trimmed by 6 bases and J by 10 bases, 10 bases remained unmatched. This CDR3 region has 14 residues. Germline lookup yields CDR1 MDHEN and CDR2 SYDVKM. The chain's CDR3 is CASRSGTGRWEQFF. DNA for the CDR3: TGTGCCAGCAGATCCGGGACAGGGCGTTGGGAGCAGTTCTTC.

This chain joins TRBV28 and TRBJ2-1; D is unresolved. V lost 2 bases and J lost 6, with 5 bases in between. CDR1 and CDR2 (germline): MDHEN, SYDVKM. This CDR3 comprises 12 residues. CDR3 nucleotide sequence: TGTGCCAGCAGTTTAAAGCGCAATGAGCAGTTCTTC. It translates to CASSLKRNEQFF.

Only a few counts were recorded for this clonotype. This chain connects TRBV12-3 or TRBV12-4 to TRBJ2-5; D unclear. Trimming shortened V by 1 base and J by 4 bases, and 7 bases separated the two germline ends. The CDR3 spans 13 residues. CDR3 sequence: CASSLDGPETQYF. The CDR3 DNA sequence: TGTGCCAGCAGTTTAGATGGCCCAGAGACCCAGTACTTC.

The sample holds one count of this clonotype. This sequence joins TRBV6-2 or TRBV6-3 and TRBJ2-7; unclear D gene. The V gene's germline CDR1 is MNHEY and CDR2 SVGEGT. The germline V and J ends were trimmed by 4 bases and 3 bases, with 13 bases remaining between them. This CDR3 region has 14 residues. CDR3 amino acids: CASSLDLNRYEQYF. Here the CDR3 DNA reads TGTGCCAGCAGTTTGGACCTGAACCGCTACGAGCAGTACTTC.

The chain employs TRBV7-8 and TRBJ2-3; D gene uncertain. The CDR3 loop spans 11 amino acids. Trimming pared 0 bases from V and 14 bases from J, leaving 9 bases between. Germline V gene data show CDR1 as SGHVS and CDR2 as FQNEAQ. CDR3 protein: CASSLAPRVYF. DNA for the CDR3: TGTGCCAGCAGCTTAGCCCCTAGGGTGTATTTT.

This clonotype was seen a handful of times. The CDR3 spells CASSLALAGGPHEQFF. The CDR3 DNA sequence: TGTGCCAGCAGCTTAGCCCTAGCGGGGGGGCCTCATGAGCAGTTCTTC. The rearrangement links TRBV7-8 to TRBJ2-1; the match to TRBD2 covers 12 bases. CDR1 is SGHVS, CDR2 FQNEAQ, per germline. The V segment lost 0 bases and the J segment 8 bases; nucleotides outside the gene matches: 5. This CDR3 comprises 16 residues.

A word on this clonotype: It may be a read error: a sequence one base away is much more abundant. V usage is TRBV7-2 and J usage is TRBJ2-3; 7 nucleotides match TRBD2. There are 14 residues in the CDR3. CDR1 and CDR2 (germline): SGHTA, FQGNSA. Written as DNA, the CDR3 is TGTGCCAGCAGCCCCCGGGGAGGGGCAGATACGGAGTATTTT. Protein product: CASSPRGGADTEYF.

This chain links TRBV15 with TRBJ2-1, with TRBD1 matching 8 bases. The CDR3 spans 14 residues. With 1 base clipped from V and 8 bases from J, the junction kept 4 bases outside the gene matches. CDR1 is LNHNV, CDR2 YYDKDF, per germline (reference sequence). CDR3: CATSRGTGWYEQFF. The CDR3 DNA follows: TGTGCCACCAGCAGAGGGACAGGGTGGTATGAGCAGTTCTTC.

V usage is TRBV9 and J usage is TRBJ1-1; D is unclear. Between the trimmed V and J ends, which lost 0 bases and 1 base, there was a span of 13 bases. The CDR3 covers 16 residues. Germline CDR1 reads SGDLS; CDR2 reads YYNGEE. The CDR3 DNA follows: TGTGCCAGCAGCGTAGGAGGAAGGGTAACGAACACTGAAGCTTTCTTT. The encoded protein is CASSVGGRVTNTEAFF.

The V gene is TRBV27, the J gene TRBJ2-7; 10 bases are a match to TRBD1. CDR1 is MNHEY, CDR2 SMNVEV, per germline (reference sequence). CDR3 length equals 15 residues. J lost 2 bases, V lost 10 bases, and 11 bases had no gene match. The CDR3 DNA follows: TGTGCCACCGGGCCAGGACAGGGGGTCCCCTACGAGCAGTACTTC. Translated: CATGPGQGVPYEQYF.

CDR3 sequence: CASSQGQSTDTQYF. Here the CDR3 DNA reads TGTGCCAGCAGCCAGGGACAGAGCACAGATACGCAGTATTTT. This chain connects TRBV7-9 to TRBJ2-3; TRBD1 aligns across 7 bases. J was trimmed by 0 bases and V by 5 bases; bases with no gene match: 2. The CDR3 extends over 14 amino acids. Germline V gives CDR1 SEHNR, CDR2 FQNEAQ (reference sequence). The full variable domain, rest sourced from reference TRBV7-9 and TRBJ2-3, is DTGVSQNPRHKITKRGQNVTFRCDPISEHNRLYWYRQTLGQGPEFLTYFQNEAQLEKSRLLSDRFSAERPKGSFSTLEIQRTEQGDSAMYLCASSQGQSTDTQYFGPGTRLTVL.

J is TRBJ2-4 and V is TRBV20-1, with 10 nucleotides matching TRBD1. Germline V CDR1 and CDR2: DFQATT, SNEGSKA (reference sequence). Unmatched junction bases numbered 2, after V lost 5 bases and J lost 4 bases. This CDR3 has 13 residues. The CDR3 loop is CSARGQGKNIQYF. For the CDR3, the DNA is TGCAGTGCTCGGGGACAGGGGAAAAACATTCAGTACTTC.

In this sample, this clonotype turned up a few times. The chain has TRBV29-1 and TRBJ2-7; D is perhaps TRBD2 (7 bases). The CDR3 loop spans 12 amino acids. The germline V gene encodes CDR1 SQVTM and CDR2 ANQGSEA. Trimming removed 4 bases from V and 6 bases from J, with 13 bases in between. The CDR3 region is CSVGGGATEQYF. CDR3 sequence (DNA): TGCAGCGTTGGCGGGGGCGCCACCGAGCAGTACTTC.

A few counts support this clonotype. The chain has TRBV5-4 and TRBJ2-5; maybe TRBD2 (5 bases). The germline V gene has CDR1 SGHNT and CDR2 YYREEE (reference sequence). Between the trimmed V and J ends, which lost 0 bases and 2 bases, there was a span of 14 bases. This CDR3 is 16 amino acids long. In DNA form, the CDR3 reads TGTGCCAGCAGCTTGGGCGGGTCAGCGGAACAAGAGACCCAGTACTTC. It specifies CASSLGGSAEQETQYF.

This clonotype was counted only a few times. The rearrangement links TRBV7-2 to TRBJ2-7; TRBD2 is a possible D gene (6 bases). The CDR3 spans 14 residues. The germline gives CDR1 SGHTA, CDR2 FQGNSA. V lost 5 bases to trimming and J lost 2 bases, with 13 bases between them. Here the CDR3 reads CASSPGPSAYEQYV. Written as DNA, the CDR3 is TGTGCCAGCAGCCCCGGACCTAGCGCCTACGAGCAGTACGTC.

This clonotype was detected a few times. CDR3 loop: CSARGQGRYEQYF. The DNA of the CDR3 is TGCAGTGCTAGAGGACAGGGGAGATACGAGCAGTACTTC. This sequence joins TRBV20-1 and TRBJ2-7, with 8 bases aligning to TRBD1. The CDR3 covers 13 residues. The germline gives CDR1 DFQATT, CDR2 SNEGSKA (reference sequence). J gave up 4 bases and V 1 base, and 3 bases lay outside the gene matches.

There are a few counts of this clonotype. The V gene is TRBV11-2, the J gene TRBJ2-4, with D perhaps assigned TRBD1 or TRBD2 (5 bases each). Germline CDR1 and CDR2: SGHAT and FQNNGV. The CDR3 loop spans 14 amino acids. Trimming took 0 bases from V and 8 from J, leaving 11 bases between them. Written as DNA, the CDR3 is TGTGCCAGCAGCTTAGACGGGGCAGCGTACATTCAGTACTTC. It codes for CASSLDGAAYIQYF.

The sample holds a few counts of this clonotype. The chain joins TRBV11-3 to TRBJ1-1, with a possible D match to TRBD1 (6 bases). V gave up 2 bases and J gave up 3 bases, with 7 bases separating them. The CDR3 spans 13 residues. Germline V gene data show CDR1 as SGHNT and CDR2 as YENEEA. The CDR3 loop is CASSLQGHTEAFF. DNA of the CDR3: TGTGCCAGCAGCTTACAGGGGCACACTGAAGCTTTCTTT.

CDR3 sequence reads: CASGLSSGGSYEQYF. The CDR3 DNA follows: TGTGCTAGTGGTTTGTCGTCAGGGGGCTCCTACGAGCAGTACTTC. J is TRBJ2-7 and V is TRBV12-5; 7 nucleotides align to TRBD1. J lost 0 bases, V lost 2 bases, and 4 bases had no gene match. This CDR3 region has 15 residues. Germline CDR1 and CDR2: LGHNT and FRNRAP. Based on the CDR3 plus reference TRBV12-5 and TRBJ2-7, the full variable domain is DARVTQTPRHKVTEMGQEVTMRCQPILGHNTVFWYRQTMMQGLELLAYFRNRAPLDDSGMPKDRFSAEMPDATLATLKIQPSEPRDSAVYFCASGLSSGGSYEQYFGPGTRLTVT.

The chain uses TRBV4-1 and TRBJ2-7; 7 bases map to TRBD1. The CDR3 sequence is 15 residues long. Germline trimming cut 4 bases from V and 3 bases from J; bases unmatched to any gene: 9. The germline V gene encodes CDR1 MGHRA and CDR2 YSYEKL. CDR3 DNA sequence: TGCGCCAGCAGCCGGGTGGGGACAGCCGACTACGAGCAGTACTTC. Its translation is CASSRVGTADYEQYF.

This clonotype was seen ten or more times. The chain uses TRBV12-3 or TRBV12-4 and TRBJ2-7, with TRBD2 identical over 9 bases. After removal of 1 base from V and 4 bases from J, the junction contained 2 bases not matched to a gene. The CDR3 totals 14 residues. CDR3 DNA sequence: TGTGCCAGCAGTTTAGGGCTAGCGGGGTACGAGCAGTACTTC. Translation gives CASSLGLAGYEQYF.

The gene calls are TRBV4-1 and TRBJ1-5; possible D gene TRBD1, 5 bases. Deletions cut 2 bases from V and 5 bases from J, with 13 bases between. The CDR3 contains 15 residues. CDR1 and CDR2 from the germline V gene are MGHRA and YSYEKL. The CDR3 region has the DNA TGCGCCAGCAGCCAAACGTGGGGGGTTCATCAGCCCCAGCATTTT. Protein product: CASSQTWGVHQPQHF.